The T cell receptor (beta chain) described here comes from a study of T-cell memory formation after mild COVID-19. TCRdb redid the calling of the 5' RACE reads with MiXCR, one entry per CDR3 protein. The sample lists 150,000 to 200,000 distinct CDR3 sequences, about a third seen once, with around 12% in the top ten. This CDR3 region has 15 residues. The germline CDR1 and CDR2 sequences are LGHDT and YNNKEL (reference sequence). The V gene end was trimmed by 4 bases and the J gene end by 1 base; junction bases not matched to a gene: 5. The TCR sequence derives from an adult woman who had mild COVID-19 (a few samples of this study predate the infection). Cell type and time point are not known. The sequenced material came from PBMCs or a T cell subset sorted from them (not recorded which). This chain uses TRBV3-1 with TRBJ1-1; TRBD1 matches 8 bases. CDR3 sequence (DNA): TGTGCCAGCAGCCCCCACAGGGGGAAGAACACTGAAGCTTTCTTT. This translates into CASSPHRGKNTEAFF.